This T cell receptor (beta chain) came from a study of T cell repertoires in cytomegalovirus infection. Background on the study: Use of recently identified HLA-C-restricted and well-studied HLA-B-restricted CMV epitopes was part of the study. TCR beta signatures that were public indicated CMV infection and matching HLA type.

Concerning this clonotype: Its antigen is undetermined.

TCRdb re-analysed the reads in MiXCR, keeping a single row per CDR3 protein. In the table there are some 940,000 distinct CDR3 sequences, roughly 31% of which are singletons. Source: cultured CD8+ T cells from PBMCs, taken from culture after CMV antigen stimulation. This sequence was found in a human donor in good health (CMV status not recorded). Some clones in this sample may be carry-over from other donors' samples.

CDR3: CASSLVWGVQYF. The CDR3 DNA sequence: TGTGCCAGCAGCTTAGTTTGGGGGGTGCAGTACTTC. The chain joins TRBV7-6 to TRBJ2-7, with D perhaps TRBD2 (6 bases). CDR1 SGHVS and CDR2 FNYEAQ come from the germline V gene. V shed 1 base and J shed 9 bases, with 10 bases lying between them. The CDR3 covers 12 residues.